These 9 T cell receptor beta chains originate from one sample sequenced in a study of blood T cell repertoires in COVID-19. Repertoires were generated with immunoSEQ multiplex PCR, while TCRdb's copy carries only in-frame clones and drops some. The repertoire holds about 160,000 clones, with roughly 85% as singletons. Material for sequencing was peripheral blood. The receptors stem from a human donor with acute or convalescent COVID-19. The donor label of this sample is uncertain.

V gene TRBV9 combines with J gene TRBJ1-6, with D possibly TRBD1 on 5 matching bases. The V and J ends lost 0 bases and 10 bases respectively, with 14 bases between them. CDR1 SGDLS and CDR2 YYNGEE come from the germline V gene. CDR3 length: 15 residues. In DNA, the CDR3 is TGTGCCAGCAGCGTAGGTTCGGGGGGGACCTCACCCCTCCACTTT. Its translation: CASSVGSGGTSPLHF. The variable domain in full, with the rest retrieved from reference TRBV9 and TRBJ1-6, is DSGVTQTPKHLITATGQRVTLRCSPRSGDLSVYWYQQSLDQGLQFLIQYYNGEERAKGNILERFSAQQFPDLHSELNLSSLELGDSALYFCASSVGSGGTSPLHFGNGTRLTVT.

This clone was found once. This sequence joins TRBV5-1 and TRBJ2-1, with D perhaps matching TRBD2 (6 bases). CDR1 and CDR2 (germline): SGHRS, YFSETQ. The CDR3 loop spans 16 amino acids. V lost 0 bases, J lost 6 bases, and 16 bases lay in between. CDR3 in DNA: TGCGCCAGCAGCTTGGTCCGACTAGACACCGGCAATGAGCAGTTCTTC. This encodes CASSLVRLDTGNEQFF.

The genes are TRBV4-1 and TRBJ2-4, with D perhaps TRBD1 (5 bases). Looked up from germline, CDR1 is MGHRA and CDR2 is YSYEKL. The CDR3 spans 17 residues. V shed 4 bases and J shed 4 bases, with 20 bases lying between them. The CDR3 sequence is CASSPPQGVGVKNIQYF. Written as DNA, the CDR3 is TGCGCCAGCAGCCCCCCACAAGGCGTAGGGGTAAAAAACATTCAGTACTTC.

In DNA, the CDR3 is TGTGCCACCAGCAACAGGGATGGATGGGGCTACACCTTC. As protein: CATSNRDGWGYTF. The chain recombines TRBV24-1 with TRBJ1-2; maybe TRBD1 (6 bases). Germline CDR1 is KGHDR and CDR2 is SFDVKD. The CDR3 loop spans 13 amino acids. V was cut by 7 bases and J by 8 bases, with 16 bases left in between.

V usage is TRBV6-5 and J usage is TRBJ1-5; the match to TRBD1 covers 9 bases. Trimming took 5 bases from V and 1 from J; bases not matched to a gene: 3. The CDR3 consists of 15 residues. From germline, CDR1 is MNHEY and CDR2 SVGAGI. The CDR3 nucleotides are TGTGCCAGCAGTCCGACAGGGGGGAGCAATCAGCCCCAGCATTTT. Protein sequence: CASSPTGGSNQPQHF.

The chain employs TRBV7-2 and TRBJ1-2; D ambiguous. The CDR3 covers 11 residues. Germline V lookup: CDR1 SGHTA, CDR2 FQGNSA. The V gene lost 4 bases and the J gene lost 4 bases, with 4 bases spanning the gap. CDR3 bases: TGTGCCAGCAGCTCCCGCTATGGCTACACCTTC. Translated, it gives CASSSRYGYTF.

The CDR3 nucleotides read TGTGCCAGCAGCTTCGTCCGGGGCAGGGGGACCTACGAGCAGTACTTC. It translates to CASSFVRGRGTYEQYF. The chain links TRBV28 to TRBJ2-7; 7 bases align to TRBD1. J lost 2 bases, V lost 6 bases, and 13 bases had no gene match. CDR3 length: 16 amino acids. Germline values: CDR1 MDHEN, CDR2 SYDVKM.

The genes are TRBV2 and TRBJ2-5, with D possibly matching TRBD1 (5 bases). CDR1 and CDR2 from the germline V gene are SNHLY and FYNNEI. V shed 4 bases and J shed 1 base, with 13 bases lying between them. The CDR3 spans 15 residues. Written as DNA, the CDR3 is TGTGCCAGCAGTGTTGGGGCTGGCGCCCAAGAGACCCAGTACTTC. This sequence encodes CASSVGAGAQETQYF.

This sequence joins TRBV29-1 and TRBJ1-1; D perhaps matches TRBD1 (6 bases). This CDR3 region has 14 residues. CDR1 and CDR2 from the germline V gene are SQVTM and ANQGSEA. The V end was cut by 3 bases, the J end by 4 bases, with 15 bases between. CDR3 residues: CSVEVRGKGTEAFF. In DNA, the CDR3 is TGCAGCGTTGAGGTTAGGGGGAAGGGCACTGAAGCTTTCTTT.